What follows are 2 T cell receptor beta chains derived from one specimen sequenced in a study of blood T cell repertoires in COVID-19. TCRdb keeps only in-frame clones here, not all; method: immunoSEQ multiplex PCR. The table has 200,000 to 250,000 clones, around 91% seen once. The sequenced sample was PBMCs or T cells enriched from blood (not recorded which). Every receptor here comes from a man aged 25-45 years who had been exposed to COVID-19.

The V gene is TRBV19, the J gene TRBJ2-3; D possibly corresponds to TRBD1 (5 bases). The CDR3 covers 16 residues. The V end lost 6 bases, the J end lost 0 bases, and 16 bases lay between the germline ends. Germline V gene sequence: CDR1 LNHDA, CDR2 SQIVND (reference sequence). Here the CDR3 reads CASRPTGVPSTDTQYF. In nucleotides, the CDR3 is TGTGCCAGTAGACCTACAGGAGTACCAAGCACAGATACGCAGTATTTT.

The gene calls are TRBV24-1 and TRBJ2-7; TRBD1 aligns across 11 bases. Germline-derived CDR1 and CDR2 are KGHDR and SFDVKD. J lost 2 bases, V lost 4 bases, and 6 bases had no gene match. There are 16 residues in the CDR3. CDR3 sequence reads: CATSDRGQGEAYEQYF. The CDR3 DNA is TGTGCCACCAGTGACCGGGGACAGGGGGAGGCCTACGAGCAGTACTTC.